The clone carrying this T cell receptor beta chain was recorded only once. The data stem from a study of control samples from healthy donors and cancer patients. The CDR3 is made up of 15 amino acids. Germline CDR1 and CDR2: MNHEY and SVGAGI. Between the trimmed V and J ends, which lost 7 bases and 2 bases, there was a span of 16 bases. This table comes from immunoSEQ multiplex PCR, and its TCRdb copy is limited to in-frame clones, with some not included. Of around 200,000 clones in the sample, around 93% were seen once. The TCR was taken from a man aged 18 to 30 in good health. The sequenced sample consisted of blood. This sequence joins TRBV6-5 and TRBJ2-3; tentatively, D is TRBD1 or TRBD2 (5 bases each). In DNA, the CDR3 is TGTGCCAGCACCCGGGTTCGGGGCACCACAGATACGCAGTATTTT. This sequence encodes CASTRVRGTTDTQYF.